This T cell receptor (beta chain) was sequenced in a study of identical twins. Study-wide results and limits: Beta out-of-frame sequences showed weaker excess twin sharing. Modelling underestimated the level of out-of-frame TCR alpha sharing observed in monozygotic twins. Cross-sectional statistics, not tracking of the same donors, supported the conclusions.

This clonotype was counted only a few times. The antigen is not known. The CDR3 has 10 amino acids. Looked up from germline, CDR1 is SQVTM and CDR2 is ANQGSEA. Between the trimmed V and J ends, which lost 4 bases and 5 bases, there was a span of 6 bases. TCRdb fed the 5' RACE reads into MiXCR, producing one record per CDR3 protein. The sample holds a few hundred thousand distinct CDR3 sequences, around 8% seen once. These data were likewise used in another study, on yellow fever vaccine responses in identical twins.

This receptor was identified in a woman between 18 and 29 years old in good health. The sequenced material came from CD8+ T cells sorted from blood. The J gene is TRBJ2-7, the V gene TRBV29-1, with D unclear. CDR3 sequence: CSVVLDEQYF. CDR3 nucleotides: TGCAGCGTTGTGCTCGACGAGCAGTACTTC.